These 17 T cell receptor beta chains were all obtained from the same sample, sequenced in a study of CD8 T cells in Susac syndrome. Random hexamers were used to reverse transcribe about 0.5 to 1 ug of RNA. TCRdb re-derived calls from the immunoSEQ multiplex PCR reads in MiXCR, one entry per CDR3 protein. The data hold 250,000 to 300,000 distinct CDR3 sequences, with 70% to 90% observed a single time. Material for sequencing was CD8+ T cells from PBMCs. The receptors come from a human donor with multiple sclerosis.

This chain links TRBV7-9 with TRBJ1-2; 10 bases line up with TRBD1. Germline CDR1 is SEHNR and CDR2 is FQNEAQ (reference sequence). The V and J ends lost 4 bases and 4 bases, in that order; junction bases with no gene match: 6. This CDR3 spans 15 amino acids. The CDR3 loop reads CASSSDRGGFYGYTF. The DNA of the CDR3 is TGTGCCAGCAGCTCGGACAGGGGGGGCTTCTATGGCTACACCTTC. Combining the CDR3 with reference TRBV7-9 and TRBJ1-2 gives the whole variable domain DTGVSQNPRHKITKRGQNVTFRCDPISEHNRLYWYRQTLGQGPEFLTYFQNEAQLEKSRLLSDRFSAERPKGSFSTLEIQRTEQGDSAMYLCASSSDRGGFYGYTFGSGTRLTVV.

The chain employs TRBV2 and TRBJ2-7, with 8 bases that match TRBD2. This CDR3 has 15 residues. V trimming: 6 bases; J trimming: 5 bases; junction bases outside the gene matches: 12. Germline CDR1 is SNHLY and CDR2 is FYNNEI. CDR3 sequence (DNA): TGTGCCAGCAGACTACCGGGACTAGTGGTCCACGAGCAGTACTTC. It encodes CASRLPGLVVHEQYF.

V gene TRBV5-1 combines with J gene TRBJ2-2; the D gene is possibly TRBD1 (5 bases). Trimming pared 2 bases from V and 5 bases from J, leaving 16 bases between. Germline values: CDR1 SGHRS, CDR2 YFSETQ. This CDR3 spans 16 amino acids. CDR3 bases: TGCGCCAGCAGCTTCCGTAATGGGAAGGGGACCGGGGAGCTGTTTTTT. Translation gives CASSFRNGKGTGELFF.

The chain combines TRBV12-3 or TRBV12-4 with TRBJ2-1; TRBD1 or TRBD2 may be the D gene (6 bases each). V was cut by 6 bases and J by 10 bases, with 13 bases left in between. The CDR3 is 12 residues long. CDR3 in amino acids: CASSQEGGEQFF. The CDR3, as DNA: TGTGCCAGCAGCCAAGAGGGGGGAGAGCAGTTCTTC.

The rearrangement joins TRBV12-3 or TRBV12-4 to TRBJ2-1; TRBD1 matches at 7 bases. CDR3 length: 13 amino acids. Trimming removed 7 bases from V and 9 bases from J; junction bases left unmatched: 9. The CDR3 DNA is TGTGCCAGCATTCAAAGACAGGGCGGTGAGCAGTTCTTC. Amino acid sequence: CASIQRQGGEQFF.

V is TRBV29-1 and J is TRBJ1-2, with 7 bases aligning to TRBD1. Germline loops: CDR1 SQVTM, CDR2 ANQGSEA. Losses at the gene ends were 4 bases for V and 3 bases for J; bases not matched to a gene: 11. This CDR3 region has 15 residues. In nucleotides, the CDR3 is TGCAGCGTTGTGGTCTATGACAGGGCGGACTATGGCTACACCTTC. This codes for CSVVVYDRADYGYTF.

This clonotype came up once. CDR3 in DNA: TGTGCCAGCAGCGCCGGGACTAGCGGCGCGGGAGATACGCAGTATTTT. Amino acid sequence: CASSAGTSGAGDTQYF. The chain uses TRBV9 and TRBJ2-3, with 11 bases identical to TRBD2. The length of the CDR3 is 16 residues. V was pared by 3 bases and J by 5 bases, with 8 bases of the junction left unmatched. Germline CDR1 and CDR2: SGDLS and YYNGEE.

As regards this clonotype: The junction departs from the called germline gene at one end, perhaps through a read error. CDR3 sequence reads: CASSDRYHEQFF. The CDR3 DNA reads as TGTGCCAGCAGCGATCGCTACCATGAGCAGTTCTTC. The gene calls are TRBV7-6 and TRBJ2-1; D not resolved. Germline CDR1 SGHVS, CDR2 FNYEAQ. The length of the CDR3 is 12 residues. The whole variable domain, filled in from reference TRBV7-6 and TRBJ2-1, reads GAGVSQSPRYKVTKRGQDVALRCDPISGHVSLYWYRQALGQGPEFLTYFNYEAQQDKSGLPNDRFSAERPEGSISTLTIQRTEQRDSAMYRCASSDRYHEQFFGPGTRLTVL.

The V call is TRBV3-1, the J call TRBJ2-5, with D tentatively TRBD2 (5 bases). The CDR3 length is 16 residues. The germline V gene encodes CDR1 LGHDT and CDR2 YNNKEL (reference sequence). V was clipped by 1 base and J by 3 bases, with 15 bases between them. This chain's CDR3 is CASSQAEGTSEETQYF. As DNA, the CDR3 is TGTGCCAGCAGCCAAGCCGAGGGTACGTCCGAAGAGACCCAGTACTTC.

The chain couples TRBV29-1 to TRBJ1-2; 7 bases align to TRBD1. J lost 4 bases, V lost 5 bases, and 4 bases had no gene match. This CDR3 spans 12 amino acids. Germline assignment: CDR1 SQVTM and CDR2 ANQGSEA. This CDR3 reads CSVPGTAYGYTF. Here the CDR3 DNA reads TGCAGCGTTCCCGGGACAGCCTATGGCTACACCTTC.

DNA for the CDR3: TGTGCCACCAGTGATGGAGGGGCCGAGCAGTACTTC. It specifies CATSDGGAEQYF. The V gene is TRBV24-1, the J gene TRBJ2-7; a possible D gene is TRBD2 (6 bases). CDR1 is KGHDR and CDR2 is SFDVKD in the germline V gene. V was clipped by 3 bases and J by 6 bases, with 8 bases between them. The CDR3 extends over 12 amino acids.

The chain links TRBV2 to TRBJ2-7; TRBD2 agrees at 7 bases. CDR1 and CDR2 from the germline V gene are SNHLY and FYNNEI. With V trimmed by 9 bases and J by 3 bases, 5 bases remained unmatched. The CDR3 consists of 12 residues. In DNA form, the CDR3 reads TGTGCCAGGGGGGGGAAGGTCTACGAGCAGTACTTC. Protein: CARGGKVYEQYF.

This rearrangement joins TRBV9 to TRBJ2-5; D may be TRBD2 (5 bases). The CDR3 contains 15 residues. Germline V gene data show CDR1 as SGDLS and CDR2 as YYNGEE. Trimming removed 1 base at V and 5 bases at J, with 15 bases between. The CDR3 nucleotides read TGTGCCAGCAGCGTAAACGGCGGGTTCAGGGAGACCCAGTACTTC. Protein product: CASSVNGGFRETQYF.

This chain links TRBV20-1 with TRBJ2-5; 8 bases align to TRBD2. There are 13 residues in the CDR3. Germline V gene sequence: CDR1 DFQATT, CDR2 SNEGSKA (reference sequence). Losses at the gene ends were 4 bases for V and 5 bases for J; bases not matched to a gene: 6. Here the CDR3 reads CSAKAGGIETQYF. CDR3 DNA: TGCAGTGCTAAGGCGGGAGGAATCGAGACCCAGTACTTC.

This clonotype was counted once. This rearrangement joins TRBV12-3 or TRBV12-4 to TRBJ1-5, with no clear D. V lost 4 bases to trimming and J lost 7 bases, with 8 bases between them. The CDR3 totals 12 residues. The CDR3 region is CASSSVRQPQHF. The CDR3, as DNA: TGTGCCAGCAGTTCAGTACGGCAGCCCCAGCATTTT.

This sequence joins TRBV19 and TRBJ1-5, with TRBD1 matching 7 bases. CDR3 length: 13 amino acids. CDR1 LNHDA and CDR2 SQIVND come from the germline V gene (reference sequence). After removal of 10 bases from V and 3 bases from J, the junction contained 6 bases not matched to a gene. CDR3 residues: CATATGHNQPQHF. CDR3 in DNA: TGTGCCACGGCGACAGGGCACAATCAGCCCCAGCATTTT. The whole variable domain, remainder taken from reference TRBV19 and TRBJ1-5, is DGGITQSPKYLFRKEGQNVTLSCEQNLNHDAMYWYRQDPGQGLRLIYYSQIVNDFQKGDIAEGYSVSREKKESFPLTVTSAQKNPTAFYLCATATGHNQPQHFGDGTRLSIL.

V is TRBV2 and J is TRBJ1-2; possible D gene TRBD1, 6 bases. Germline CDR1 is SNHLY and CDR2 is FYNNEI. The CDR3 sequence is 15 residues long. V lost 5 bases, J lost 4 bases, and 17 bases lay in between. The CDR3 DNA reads TGTGCCAGCAGTAGCTTCCAGGGGATTGGCTATGGCTACACCTTC. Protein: CASSSFQGIGYGYTF. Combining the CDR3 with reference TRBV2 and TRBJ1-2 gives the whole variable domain EPEVTQTPSHQVTQMGQEVILRCVPISNHLYFYWYRQILGQKVEFLVSFYNNEISEKSEIFDDQFSVERPDGSNFTLKIRSTKLEDSAMYFCASSSFQGIGYGYTFGSGTRLTVV.